The 4 T cell receptor beta chains listed next were all sequenced from one sample in a study of blood T cell repertoires in COVID-19. Here immunoSEQ multiplex PCR was the method, and the copy in TCRdb shows in-frame clones only, minus some. The table has more than 25,000 clones, about 94% seen once. The sample was peripheral blood. These receptor sequences come from a human donor with active COVID-19. The donor label of this sample is uncertain.

The chain is built from TRBV10-1 and TRBJ2-7; no clear D gene. Trimming removed 5 bases from V and 3 bases from J, with 17 bases in between. The germline CDR1 and CDR2 sequences are WNHNN and SYGVQD (reference sequence). The CDR3 runs to 15 residues. This CDR3 reads CASSPTGGTYYEQYF. The CDR3 DNA reads TGCGCCAGCAGTCCAACCGGCGGTACCTACTACGAGCAGTACTTC.

The J gene is TRBJ2-2, the V gene TRBV5-1; the D gene is possibly TRBD1 (6 bases). From germline, CDR1 is SGHRS and CDR2 YFSETQ. With 4 bases removed from V and 0 bases from J, the gap between germline ends came to 13 bases. This CDR3 is built from 16 residues. The CDR3 bases are TGCGCCAGCAGCCCGTCGGGGACATCGAACACCGGGGAGCTGTTTTTT. This gives the protein CASSPSGTSNTGELFF.

The chain has TRBV2 and TRBJ2-7; D is unresolved. The CDR3 covers 14 residues. Trimming removed 7 bases at V and 1 base at J, with 14 bases between. CDR1 and CDR2 (germline): SNHLY, FYNNEI. In DNA, the CDR3 is TGTGCCAGCACAGAGGAAATAAAGTCCTACGAGCAGTACTTC. Encoded protein: CASTEEIKSYEQYF.

This rearrangement joins TRBV28 to TRBJ2-4; unclear D gene. The V gene's germline CDR1 is MDHEN and CDR2 SYDVKM. This CDR3 region has 16 residues. V lost 3 bases and J lost 0, with 12 bases in between. The CDR3 reads CASSFEFRLAKNIQYF. In nucleotides, the CDR3 is TGTGCCAGCAGTTTCGAATTCAGGTTAGCCAAAAACATTCAGTACTTC.